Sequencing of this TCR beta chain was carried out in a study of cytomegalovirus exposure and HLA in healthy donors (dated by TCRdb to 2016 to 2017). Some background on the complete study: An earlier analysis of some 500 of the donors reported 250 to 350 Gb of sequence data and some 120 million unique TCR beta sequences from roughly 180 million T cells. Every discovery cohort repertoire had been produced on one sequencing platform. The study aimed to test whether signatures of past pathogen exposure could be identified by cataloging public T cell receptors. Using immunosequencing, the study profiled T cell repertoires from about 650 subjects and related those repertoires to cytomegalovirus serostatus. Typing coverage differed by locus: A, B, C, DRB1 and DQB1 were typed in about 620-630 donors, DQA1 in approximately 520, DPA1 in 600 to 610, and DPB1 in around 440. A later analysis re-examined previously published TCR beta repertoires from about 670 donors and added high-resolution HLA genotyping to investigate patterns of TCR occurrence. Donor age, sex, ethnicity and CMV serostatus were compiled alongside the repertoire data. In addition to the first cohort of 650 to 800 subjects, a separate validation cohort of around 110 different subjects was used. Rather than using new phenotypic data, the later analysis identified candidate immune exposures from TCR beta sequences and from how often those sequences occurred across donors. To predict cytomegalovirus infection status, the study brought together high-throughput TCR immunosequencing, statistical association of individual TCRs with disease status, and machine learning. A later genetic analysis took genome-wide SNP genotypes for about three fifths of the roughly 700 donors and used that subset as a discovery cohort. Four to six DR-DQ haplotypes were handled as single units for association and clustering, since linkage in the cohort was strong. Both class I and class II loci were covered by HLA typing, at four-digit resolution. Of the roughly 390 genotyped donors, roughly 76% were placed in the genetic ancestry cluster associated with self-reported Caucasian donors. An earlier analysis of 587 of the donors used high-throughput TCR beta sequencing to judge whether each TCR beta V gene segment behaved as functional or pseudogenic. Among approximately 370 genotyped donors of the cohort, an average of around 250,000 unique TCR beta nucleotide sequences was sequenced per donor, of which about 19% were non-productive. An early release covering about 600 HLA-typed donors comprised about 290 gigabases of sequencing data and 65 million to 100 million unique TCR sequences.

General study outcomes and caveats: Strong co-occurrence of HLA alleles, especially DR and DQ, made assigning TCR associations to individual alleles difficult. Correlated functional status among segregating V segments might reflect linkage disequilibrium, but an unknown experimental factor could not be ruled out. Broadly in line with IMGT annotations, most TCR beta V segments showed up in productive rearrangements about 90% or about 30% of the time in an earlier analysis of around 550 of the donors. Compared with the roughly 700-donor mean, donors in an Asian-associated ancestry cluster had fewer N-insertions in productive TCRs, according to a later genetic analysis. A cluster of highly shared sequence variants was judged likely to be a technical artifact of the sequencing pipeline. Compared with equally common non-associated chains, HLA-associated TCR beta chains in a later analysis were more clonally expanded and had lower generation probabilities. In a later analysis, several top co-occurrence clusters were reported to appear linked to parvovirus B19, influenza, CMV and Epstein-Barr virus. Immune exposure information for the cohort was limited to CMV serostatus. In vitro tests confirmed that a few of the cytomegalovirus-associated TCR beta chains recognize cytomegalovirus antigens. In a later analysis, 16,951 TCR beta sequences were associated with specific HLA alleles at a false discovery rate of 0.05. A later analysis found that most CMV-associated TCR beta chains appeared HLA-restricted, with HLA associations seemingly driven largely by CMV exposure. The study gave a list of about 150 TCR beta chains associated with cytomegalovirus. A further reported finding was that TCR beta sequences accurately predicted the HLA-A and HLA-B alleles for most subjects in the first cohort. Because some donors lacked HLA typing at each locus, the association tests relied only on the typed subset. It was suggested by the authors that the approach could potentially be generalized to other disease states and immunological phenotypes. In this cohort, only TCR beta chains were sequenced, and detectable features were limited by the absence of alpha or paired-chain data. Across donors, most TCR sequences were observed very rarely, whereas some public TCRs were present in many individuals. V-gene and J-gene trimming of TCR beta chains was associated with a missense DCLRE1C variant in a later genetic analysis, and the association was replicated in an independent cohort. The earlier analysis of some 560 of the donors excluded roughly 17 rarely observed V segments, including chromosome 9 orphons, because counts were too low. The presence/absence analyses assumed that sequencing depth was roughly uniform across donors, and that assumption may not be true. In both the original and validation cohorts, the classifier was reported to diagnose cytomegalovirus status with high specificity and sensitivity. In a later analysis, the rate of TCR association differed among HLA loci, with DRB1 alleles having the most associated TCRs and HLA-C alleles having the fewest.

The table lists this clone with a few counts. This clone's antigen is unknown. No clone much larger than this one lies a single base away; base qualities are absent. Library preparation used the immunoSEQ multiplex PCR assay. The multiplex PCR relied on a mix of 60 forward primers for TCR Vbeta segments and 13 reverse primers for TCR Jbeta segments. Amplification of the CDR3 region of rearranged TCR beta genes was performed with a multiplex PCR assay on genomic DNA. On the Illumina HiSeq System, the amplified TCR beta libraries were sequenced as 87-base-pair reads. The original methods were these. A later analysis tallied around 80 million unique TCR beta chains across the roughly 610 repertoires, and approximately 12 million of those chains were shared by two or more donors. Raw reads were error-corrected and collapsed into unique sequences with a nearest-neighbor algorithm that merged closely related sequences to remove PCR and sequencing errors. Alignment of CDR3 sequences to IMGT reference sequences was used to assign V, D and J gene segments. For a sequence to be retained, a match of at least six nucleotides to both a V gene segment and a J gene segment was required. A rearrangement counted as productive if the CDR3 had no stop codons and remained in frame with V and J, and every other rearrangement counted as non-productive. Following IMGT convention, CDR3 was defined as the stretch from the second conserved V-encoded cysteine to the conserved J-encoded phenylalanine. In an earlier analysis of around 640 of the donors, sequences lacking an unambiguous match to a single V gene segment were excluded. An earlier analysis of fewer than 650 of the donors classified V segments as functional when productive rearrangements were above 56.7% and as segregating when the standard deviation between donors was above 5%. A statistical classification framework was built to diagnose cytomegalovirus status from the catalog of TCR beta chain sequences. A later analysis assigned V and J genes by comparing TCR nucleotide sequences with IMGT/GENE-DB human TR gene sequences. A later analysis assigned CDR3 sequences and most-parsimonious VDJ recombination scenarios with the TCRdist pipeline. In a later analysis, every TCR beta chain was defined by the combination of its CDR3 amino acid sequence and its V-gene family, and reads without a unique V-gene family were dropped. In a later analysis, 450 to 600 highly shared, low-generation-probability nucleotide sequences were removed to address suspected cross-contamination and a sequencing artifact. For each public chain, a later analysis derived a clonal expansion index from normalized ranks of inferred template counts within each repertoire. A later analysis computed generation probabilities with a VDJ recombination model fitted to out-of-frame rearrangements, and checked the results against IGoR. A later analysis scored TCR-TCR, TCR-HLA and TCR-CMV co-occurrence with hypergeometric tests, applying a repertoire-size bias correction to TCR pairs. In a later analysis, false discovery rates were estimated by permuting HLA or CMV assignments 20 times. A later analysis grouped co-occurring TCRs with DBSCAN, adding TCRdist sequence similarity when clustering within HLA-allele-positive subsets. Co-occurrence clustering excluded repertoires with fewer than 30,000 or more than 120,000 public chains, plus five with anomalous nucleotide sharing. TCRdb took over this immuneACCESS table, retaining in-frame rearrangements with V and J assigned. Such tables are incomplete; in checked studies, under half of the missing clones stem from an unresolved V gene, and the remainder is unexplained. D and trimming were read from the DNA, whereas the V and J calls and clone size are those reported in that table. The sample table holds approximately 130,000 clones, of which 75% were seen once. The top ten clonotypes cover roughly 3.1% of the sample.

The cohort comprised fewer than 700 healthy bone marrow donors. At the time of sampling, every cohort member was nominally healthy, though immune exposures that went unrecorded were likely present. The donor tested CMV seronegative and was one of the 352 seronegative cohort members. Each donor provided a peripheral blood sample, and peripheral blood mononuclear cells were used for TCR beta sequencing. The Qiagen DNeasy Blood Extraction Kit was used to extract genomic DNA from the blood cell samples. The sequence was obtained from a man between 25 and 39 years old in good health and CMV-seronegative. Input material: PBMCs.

CDR3 loop: CASRQPSTDTQYF. The DNA sequence follows: TGTGCCAGCCGACAGCCTAGCACAGATACGCAGTATTTT. The chain joins TRBV7-9 to TRBJ2-3; TRBD1 is perhaps the D gene, given 5 matching bases. The germline ends are 9 bases apart after V is trimmed by 8 bases and J by 0 bases. From the germline V gene (reference sequence), CDR1 is SEHNR and CDR2 is FQNEAQ. Measured from the cysteine to the phenylalanine, the CDR3 is 13 residues long. Of all the DNA, just the CDR3 is kept, 39 bases in frame from base 1.